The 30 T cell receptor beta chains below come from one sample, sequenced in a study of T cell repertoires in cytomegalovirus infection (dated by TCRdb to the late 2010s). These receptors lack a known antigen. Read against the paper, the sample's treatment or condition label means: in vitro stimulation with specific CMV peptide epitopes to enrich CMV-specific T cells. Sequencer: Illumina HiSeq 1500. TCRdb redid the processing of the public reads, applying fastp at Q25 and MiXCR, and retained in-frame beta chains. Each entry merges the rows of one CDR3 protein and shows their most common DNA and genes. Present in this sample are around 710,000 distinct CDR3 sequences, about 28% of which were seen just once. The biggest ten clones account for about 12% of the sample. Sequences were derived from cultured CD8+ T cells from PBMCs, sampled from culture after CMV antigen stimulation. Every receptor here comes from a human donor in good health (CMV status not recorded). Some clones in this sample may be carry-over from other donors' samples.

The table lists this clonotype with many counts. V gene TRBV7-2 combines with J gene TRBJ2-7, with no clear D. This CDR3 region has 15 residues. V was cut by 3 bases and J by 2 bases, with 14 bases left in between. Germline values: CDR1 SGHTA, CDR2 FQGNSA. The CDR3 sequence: CASSLGAAVTYEQYV. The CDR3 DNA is TGTGCCAGCAGCTTGGGTGCGGCAGTCACCTACGAGCAGTACGTC.

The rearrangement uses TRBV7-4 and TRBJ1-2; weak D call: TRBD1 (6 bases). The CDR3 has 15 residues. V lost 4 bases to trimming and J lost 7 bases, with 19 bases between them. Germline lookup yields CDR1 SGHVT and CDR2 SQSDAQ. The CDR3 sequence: CASSYRDTGEVGYTF. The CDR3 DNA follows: TGTGCCAGCAGCTACCGGGACACCGGTGAGGTTGGCTACACCTTC. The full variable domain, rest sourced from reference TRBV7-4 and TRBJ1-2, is GAGVSQSPRYKVAKRGRDVALRCDSISGHVTLYWYRQTLGQGSEVLTYSQSDAQRDKSGRPSGRFSAERPERSVSTLKIQRTEQGDSAVYLCASSYRDTGEVGYTFGSGTRLTVV.

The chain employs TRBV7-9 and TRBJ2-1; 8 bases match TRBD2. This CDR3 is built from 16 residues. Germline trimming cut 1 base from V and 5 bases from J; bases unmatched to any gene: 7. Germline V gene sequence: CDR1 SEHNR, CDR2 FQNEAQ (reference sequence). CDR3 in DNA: TGTGCCAGCAGCTTAGAGGGGCGGGGGGCCCACAATGAGCAGTTCTTC. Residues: CASSLEGRGAHNEQFF.

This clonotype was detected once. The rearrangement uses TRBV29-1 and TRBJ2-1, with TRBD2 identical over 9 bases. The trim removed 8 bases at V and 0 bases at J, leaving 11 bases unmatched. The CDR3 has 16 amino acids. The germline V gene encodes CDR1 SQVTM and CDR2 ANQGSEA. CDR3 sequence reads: CSSRGGGGASYNEQFF. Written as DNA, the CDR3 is TGCAGCTCCCGAGGGGGCGGGGGGGCCTCCTACAATGAGCAGTTCTTC.

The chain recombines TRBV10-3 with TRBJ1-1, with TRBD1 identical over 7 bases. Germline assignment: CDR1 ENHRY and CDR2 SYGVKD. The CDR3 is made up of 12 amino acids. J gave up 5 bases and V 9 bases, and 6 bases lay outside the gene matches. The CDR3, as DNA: TGTGCCATGAGACAGGGCAGGACTGAAGCTTTCTTT. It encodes CAMRQGRTEAFF.

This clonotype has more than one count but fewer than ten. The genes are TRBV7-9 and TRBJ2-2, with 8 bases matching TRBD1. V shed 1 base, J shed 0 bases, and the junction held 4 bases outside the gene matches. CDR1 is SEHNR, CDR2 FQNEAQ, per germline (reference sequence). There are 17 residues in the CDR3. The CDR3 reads CASSLEGGQANTGELFF. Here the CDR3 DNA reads TGTGCCAGCAGCTTAGAGGGGGGACAGGCGAACACCGGGGAGCTGTTTTTT.

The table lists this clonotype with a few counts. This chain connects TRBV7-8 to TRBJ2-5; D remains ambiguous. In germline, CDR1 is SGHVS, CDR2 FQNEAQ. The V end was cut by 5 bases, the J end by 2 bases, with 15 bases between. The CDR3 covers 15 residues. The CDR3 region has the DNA TGTGCCAGCAGCATCGGAACAGCGAATCAAGAGACCCAGTACTTC. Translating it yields CASSIGTANQETQYF.

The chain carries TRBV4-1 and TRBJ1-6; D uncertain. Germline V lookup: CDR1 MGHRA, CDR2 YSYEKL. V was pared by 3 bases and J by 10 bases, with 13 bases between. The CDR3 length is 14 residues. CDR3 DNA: TGCGCCAGCAGCCACTCACTTCCGTGGTCACCCCTCCACTTT. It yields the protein CASSHSLPWSPLHF.

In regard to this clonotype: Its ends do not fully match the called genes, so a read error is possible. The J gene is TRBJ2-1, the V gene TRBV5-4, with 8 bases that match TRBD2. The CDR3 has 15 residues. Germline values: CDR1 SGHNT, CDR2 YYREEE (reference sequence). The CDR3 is CASNLDSGVHNEQFF. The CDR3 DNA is TGTGCCAGCAACTTGGATAGCGGGGTACACAATGAGCAGTTCTTC.

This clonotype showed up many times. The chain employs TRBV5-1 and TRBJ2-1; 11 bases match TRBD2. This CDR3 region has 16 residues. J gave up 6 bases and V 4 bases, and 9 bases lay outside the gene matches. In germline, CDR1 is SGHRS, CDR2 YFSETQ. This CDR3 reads CASSGNSGGGSNEQFF. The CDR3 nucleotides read TGCGCCAGCAGCGGCAATAGCGGGGGGGGGAGCAATGAGCAGTTCTTC.

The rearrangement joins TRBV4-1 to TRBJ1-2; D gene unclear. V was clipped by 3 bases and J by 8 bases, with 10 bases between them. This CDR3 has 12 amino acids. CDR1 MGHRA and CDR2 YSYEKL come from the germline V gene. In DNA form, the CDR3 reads TGCGCCAGCAGCCAGGAAAAGGGCGGCTACACCTTC. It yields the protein CASSQEKGGYTF.

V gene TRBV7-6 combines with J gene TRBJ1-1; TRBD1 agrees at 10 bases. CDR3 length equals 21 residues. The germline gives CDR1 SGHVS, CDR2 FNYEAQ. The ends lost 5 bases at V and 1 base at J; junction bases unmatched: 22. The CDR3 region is CASSRPTLPGTGVRSNTEAFF. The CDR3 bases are TGTGCCAGCAGCCGCCCTACGCTGCCCGGGACAGGGGTCCGTTCGAACACTGAAGCTTTCTTT.

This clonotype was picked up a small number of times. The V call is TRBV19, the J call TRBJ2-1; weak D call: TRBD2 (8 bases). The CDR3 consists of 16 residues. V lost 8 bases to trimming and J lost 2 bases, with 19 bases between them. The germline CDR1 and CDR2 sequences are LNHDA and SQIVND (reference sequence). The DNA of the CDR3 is TGTGCCAGTCGGGGGGGGCCGGGACAGACCTACAATGAGCAGTTCTTC. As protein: CASRGGPGQTYNEQFF.

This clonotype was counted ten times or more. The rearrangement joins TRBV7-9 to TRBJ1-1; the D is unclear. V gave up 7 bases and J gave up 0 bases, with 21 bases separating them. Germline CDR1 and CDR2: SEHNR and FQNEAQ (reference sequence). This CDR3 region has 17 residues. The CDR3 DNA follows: TGTGCCAGCAACCTACCCAAATCAAAGTCCGTGAACACTGAAGCTTTCTTT. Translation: CASNLPKSKSVNTEAFF.

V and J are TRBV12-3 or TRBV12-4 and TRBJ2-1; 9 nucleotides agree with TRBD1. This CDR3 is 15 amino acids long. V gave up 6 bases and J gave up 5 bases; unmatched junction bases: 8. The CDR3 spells CASSQGQGIHNEQFF. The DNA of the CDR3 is TGTGCCAGCAGCCAGGGACAGGGTATCCACAATGAGCAGTTCTTC.

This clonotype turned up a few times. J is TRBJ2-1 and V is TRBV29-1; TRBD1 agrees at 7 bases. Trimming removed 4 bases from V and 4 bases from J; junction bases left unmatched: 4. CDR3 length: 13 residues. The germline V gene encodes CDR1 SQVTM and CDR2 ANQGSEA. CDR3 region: CSVGQGDYNEQFF. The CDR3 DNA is TGCAGCGTTGGACAGGGTGATTACAATGAGCAGTTCTTC.

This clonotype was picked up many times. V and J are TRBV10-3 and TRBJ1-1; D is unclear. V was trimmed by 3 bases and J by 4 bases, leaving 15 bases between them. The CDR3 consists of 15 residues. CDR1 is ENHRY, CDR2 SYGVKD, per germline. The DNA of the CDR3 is TGTGCCATCAGTGACTCAGGAGGGCTGATCACTGAAGCTTTCTTT. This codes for CAISDSGGLITEAFF.

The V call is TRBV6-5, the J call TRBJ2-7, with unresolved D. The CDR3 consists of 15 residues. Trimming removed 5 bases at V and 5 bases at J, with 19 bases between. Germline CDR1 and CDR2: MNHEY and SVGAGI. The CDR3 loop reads CASSHRPRPVDEQYF. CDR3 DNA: TGTGCCAGCAGTCACCGCCCACGGCCCGTGGACGAGCAGTACTTC.

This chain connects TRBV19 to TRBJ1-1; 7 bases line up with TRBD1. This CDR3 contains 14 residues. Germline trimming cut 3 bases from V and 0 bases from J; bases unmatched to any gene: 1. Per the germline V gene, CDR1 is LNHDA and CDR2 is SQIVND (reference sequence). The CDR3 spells CASSMGTVNTEAFF. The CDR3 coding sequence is TGTGCCAGTAGTATGGGGACAGTGAACACTGAAGCTTTCTTT.

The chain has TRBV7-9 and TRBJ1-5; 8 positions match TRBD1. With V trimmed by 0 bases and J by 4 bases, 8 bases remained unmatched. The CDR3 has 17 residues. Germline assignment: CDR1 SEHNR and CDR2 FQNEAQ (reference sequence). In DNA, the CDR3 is TGTGCCAGCAGCTTAGCCCTACAGGGGGAGAGGAATCAGCCCCAGCATTTT. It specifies CASSLALQGERNQPQHF.

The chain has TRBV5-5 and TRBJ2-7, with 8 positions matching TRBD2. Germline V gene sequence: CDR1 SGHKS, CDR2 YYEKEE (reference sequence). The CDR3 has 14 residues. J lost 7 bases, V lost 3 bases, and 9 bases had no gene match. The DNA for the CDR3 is TGTGCCAGCAGCTCACCGGGACTAGTGAGGGAGCAGTACTTC. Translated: CASSSPGLVREQYF.

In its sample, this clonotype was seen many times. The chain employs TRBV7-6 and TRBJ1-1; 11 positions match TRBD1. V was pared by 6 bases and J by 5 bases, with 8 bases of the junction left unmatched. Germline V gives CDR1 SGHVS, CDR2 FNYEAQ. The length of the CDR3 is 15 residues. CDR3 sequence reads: CASRTPGQGGTEAFF. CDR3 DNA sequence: TGTGCCAGCAGGACCCCGGGACAGGGGGGGACTGAAGCTTTCTTT.

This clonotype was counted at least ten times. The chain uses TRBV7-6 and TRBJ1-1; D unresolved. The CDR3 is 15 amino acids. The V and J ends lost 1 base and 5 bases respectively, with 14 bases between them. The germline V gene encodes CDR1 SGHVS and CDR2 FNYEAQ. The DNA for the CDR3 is TGTGCCAGCAGCTTAGTCCCTGGCCCGCCGACTGAAGCTTTCTTT. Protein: CASSLVPGPPTEAFF.

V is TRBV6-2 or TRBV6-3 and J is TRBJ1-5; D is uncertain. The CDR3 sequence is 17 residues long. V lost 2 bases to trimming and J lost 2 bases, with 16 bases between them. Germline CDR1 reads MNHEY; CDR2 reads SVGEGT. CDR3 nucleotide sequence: TGTGCCAGCAGTTACAAGGAGGGTAAGGCGGGCAATCAGCCCCAGCATTTT. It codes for CASSYKEGKAGNQPQHF.

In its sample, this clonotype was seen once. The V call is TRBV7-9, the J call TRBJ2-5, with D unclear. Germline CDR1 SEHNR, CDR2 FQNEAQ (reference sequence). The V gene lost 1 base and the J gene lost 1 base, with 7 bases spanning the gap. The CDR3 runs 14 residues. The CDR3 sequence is CASSLEAFQETQYF. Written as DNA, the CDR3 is TGTGCCAGCAGCTTAGAGGCCTTCCAAGAGACCCAGTACTTC.

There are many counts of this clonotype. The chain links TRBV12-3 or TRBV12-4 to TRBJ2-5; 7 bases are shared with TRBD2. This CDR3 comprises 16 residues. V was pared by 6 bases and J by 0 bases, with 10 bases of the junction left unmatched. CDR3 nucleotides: TGTGCCAGCAGCCGCGCCGGGCGGGGGTACCAAGAGACCCAGTACTTC. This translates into CASSRAGRGYQETQYF.

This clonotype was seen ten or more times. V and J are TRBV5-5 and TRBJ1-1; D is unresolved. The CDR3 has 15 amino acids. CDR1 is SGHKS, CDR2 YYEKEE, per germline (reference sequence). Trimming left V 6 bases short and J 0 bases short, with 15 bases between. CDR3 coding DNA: TGTGCCAGCACCCTATATAGAGATTTGAACACTGAAGCTTTCTTT. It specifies CASTLYRDLNTEAFF.

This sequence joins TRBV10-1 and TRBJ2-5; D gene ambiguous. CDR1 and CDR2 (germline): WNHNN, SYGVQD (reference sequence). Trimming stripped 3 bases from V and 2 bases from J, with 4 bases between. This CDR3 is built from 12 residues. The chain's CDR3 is CASSDLQETQYF. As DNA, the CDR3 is TGCGCCAGCAGTGACCTGCAAGAGACCCAGTACTTC.

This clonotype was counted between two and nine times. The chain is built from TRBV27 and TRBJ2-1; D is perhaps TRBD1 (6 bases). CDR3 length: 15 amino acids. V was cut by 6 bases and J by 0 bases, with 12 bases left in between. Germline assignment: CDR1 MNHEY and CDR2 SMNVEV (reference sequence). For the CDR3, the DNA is TGTGCCAGCAGGACGGGACACAGCTCCTACAATGAGCAGTTCTTC. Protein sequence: CASRTGHSSYNEQFF.

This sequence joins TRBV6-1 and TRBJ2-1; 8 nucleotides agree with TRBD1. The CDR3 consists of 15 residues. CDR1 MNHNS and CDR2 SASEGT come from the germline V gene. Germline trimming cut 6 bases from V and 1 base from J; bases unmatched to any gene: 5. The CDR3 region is CASRIRTGSYNEQFF. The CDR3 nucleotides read TGTGCCAGCAGGATTAGGACAGGGTCCTACAATGAGCAGTTCTTC.